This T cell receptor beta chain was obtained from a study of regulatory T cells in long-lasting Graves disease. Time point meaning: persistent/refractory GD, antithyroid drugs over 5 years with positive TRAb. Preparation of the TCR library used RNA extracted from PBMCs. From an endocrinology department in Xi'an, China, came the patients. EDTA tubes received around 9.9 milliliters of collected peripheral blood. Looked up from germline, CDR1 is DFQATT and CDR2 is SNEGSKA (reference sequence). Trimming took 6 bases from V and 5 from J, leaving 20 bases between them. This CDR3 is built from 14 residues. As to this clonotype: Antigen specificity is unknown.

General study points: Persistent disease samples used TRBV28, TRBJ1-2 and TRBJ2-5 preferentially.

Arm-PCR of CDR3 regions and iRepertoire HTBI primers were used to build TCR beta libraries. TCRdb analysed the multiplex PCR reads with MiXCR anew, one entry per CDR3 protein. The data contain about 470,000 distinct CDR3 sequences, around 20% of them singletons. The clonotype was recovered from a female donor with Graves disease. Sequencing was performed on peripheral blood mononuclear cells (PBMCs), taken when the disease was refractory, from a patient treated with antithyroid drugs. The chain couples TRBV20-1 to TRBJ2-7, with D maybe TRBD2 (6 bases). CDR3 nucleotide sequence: TGCAGTGCGGAGGGGCAGGGAGGATGGAACGAGCAGTACTTC. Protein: CSAEGQGGWNEQYF.